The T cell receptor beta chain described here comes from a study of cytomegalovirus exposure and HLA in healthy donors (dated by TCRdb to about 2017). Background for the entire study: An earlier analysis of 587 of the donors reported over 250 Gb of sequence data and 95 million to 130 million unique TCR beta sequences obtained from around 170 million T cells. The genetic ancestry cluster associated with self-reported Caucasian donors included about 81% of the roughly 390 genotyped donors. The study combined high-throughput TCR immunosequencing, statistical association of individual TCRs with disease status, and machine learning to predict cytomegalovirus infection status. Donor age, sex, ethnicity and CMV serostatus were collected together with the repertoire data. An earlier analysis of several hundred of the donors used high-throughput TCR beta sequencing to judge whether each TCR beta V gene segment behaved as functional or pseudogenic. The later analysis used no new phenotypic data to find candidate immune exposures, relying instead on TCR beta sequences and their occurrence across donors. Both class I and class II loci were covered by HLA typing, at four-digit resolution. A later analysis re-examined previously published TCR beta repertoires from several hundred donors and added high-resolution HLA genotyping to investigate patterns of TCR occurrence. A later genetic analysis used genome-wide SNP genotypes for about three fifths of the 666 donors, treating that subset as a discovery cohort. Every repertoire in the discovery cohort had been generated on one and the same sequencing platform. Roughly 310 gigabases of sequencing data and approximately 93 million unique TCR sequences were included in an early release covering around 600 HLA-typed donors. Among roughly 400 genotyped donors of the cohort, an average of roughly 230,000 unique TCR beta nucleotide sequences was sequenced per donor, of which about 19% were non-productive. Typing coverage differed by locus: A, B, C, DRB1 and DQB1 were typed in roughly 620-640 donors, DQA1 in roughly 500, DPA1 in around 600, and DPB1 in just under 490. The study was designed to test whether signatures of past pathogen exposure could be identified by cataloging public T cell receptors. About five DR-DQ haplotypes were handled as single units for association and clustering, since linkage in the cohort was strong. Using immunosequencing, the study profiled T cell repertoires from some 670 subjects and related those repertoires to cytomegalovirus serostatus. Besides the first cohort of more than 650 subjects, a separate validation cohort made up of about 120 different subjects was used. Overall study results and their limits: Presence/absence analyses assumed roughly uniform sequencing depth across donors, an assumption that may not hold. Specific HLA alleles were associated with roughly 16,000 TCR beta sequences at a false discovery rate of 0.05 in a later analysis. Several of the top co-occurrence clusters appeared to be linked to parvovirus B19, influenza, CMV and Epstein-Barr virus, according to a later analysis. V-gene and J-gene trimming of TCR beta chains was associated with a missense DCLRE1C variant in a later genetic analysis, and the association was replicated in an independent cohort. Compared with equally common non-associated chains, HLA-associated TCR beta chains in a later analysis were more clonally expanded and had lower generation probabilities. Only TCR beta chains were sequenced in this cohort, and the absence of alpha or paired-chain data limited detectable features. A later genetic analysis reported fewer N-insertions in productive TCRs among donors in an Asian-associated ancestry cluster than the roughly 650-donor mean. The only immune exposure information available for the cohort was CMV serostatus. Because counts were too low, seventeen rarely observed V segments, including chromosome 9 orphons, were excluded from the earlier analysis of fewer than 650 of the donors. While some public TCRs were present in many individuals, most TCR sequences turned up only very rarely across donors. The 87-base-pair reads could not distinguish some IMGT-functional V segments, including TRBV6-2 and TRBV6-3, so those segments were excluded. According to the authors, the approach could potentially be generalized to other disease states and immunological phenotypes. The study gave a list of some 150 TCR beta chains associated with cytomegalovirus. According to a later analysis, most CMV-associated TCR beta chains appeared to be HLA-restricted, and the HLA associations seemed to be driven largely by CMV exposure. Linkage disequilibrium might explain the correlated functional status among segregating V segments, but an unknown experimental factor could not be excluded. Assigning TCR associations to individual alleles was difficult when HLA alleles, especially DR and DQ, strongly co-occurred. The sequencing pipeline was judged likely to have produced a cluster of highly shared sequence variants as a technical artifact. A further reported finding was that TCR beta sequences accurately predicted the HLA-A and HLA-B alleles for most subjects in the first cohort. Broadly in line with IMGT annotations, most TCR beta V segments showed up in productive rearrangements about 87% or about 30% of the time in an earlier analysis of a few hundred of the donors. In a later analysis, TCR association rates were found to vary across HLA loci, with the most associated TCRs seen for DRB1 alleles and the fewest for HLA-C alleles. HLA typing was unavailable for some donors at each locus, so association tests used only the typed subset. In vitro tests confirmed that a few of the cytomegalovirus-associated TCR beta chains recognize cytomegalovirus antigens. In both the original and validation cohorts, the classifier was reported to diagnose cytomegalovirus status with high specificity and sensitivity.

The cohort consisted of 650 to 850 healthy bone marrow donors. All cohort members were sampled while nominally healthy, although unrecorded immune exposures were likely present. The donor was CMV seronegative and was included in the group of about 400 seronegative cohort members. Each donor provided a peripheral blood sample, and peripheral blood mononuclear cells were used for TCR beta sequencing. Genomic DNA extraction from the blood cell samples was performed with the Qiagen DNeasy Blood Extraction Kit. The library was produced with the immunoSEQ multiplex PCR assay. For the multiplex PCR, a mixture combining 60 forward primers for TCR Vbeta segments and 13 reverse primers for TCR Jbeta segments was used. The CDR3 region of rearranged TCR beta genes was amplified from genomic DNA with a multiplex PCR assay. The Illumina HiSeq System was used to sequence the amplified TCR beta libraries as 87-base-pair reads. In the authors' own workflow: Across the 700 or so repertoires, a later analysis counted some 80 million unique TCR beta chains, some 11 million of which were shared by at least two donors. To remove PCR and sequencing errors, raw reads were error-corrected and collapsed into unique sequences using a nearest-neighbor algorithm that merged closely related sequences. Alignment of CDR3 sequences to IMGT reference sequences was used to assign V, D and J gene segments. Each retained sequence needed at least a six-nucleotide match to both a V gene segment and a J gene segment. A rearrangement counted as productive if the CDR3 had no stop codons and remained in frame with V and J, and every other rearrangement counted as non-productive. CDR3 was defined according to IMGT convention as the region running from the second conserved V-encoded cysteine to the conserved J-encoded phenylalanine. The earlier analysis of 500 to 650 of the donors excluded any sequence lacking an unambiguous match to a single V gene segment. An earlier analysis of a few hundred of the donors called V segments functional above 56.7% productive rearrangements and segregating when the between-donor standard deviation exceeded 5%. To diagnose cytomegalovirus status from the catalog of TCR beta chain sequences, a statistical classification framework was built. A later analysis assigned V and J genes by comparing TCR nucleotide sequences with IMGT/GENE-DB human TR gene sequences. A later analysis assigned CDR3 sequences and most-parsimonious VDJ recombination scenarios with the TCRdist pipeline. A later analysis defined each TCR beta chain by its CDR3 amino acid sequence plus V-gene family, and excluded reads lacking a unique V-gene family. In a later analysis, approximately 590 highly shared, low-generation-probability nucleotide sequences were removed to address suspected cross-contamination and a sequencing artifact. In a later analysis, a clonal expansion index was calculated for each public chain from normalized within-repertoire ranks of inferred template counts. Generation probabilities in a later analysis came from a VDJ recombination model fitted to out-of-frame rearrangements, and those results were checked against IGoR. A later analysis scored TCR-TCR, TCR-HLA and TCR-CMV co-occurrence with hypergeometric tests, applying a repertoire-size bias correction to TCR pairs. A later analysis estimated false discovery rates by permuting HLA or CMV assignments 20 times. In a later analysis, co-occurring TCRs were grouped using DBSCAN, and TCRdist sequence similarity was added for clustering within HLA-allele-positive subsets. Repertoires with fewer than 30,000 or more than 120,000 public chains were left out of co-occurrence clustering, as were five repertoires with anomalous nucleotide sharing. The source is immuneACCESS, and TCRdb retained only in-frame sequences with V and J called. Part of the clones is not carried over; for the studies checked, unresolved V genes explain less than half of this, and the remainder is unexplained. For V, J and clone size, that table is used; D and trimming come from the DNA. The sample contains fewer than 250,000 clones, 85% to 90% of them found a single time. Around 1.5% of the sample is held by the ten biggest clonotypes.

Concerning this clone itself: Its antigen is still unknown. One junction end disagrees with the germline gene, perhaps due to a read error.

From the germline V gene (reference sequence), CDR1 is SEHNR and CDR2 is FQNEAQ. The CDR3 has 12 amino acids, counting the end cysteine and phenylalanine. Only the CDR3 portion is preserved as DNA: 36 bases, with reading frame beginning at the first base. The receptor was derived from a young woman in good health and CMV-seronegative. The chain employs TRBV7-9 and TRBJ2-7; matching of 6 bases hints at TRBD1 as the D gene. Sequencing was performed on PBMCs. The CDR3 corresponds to CSSSFPRGEQYF. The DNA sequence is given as TGTTCCAGCAGTTTCCCCAGGGGCGAGCAGTACTTC.